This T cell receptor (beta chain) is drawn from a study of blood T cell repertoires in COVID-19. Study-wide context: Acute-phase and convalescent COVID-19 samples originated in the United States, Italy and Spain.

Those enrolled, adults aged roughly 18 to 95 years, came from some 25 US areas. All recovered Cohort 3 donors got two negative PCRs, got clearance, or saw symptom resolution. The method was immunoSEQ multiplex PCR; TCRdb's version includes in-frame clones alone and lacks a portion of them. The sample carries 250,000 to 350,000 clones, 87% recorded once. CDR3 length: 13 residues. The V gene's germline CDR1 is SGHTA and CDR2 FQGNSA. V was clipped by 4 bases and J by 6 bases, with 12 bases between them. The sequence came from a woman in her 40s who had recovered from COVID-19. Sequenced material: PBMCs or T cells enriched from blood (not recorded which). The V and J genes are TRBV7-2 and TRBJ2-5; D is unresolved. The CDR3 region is CASSSGPHQTQYF. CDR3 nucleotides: TGTGCCAGCAGCTCCGGTCCCCACCAGACCCAGTACTTC.